The 14 T cell receptor beta chains below come from one sample, sequenced in a study of T cell changes during pregnancy in multiple sclerosis. Clones were sequenced by immunoSEQ multiplex PCR, and TCRdb holds only the in-frame ones, with some missing. Of about 110,000 clones listed, around 93% are singletons. The sequencing used peripheral blood, collected in the third trimester of pregnancy. Source of these receptors: a female donor in good health, enrolled as a control in a pregnancy study.

This sequence joins TRBV9 and TRBJ2-1; TRBD2 matches 8 bases. Germline V gene data show CDR1 as SGDLS and CDR2 as YYNGEE. Trimming cost V 0 bases and J 6 bases; bases outside gene matches: 14. This CDR3 spans 18 amino acids. CDR3 sequence reads: CASSVGVASGLTFNEQFF. The CDR3 nucleotides are TGTGCCAGCAGCGTAGGAGTGGCTAGCGGGTTGACCTTCAATGAGCAGTTCTTC.

V and J are TRBV5-1 and TRBJ1-3; D gene ambiguous. The germline CDR1 and CDR2 sequences are SGHRS and YFSETQ. V was pared by 0 bases and J by 3 bases, with 13 bases between. The CDR3 has 16 amino acids. The DNA of the CDR3 is TGCGCCAGCAGCTTGGGTCCGGGGTCGGATGGAAACACCATATATTTT. It yields the protein CASSLGPGSDGNTIYF.

The chain joins TRBV5-5 to TRBJ2-7; no firm D call. With 4 bases removed from V and 1 base from J, the gap between germline ends came to 18 bases. The CDR3 loop spans 16 amino acids. From germline, CDR1 is SGHKS and CDR2 YYEKEE (reference sequence). The CDR3, as DNA: TGTGCCAGCAGCCCCCGTACCGGTAGAACTTCCTACGAGCAGTACTTC. Amino acid sequence: CASSPRTGRTSYEQYF.

This chain connects TRBV4-3 to TRBJ2-3; the D gene is possibly TRBD2 (6 bases). The germline V gene encodes CDR1 LGHNA and CDR2 YSLEER. The CDR3 is 15 amino acids. The V gene lost 1 base and the J gene lost 1 base, with 9 bases spanning the gap. The CDR3 here is CASSQVTGGTDTQYF. The CDR3, as DNA: TGCGCCAGCAGCCAAGTTACGGGGGGCACAGATACGCAGTATTTT.

The V call is TRBV23-1, the J call TRBJ2-4; D uncertain. TRBV23-1 is recorded as an ORF, its role being uncertain. The V gene lost 6 bases and the J gene lost 0 bases, with 6 bases spanning the gap. CDR3 length equals 13 residues. The CDR3 DNA reads as TGCGCCAGCAGGCTACTAGCCAAAAACATTCAGTACTTC. Residues: CASRLLAKNIQYF.

The CDR3 DNA reads TGTGCCAGCAGCTTAGCAAGGACACTTAGCAATCAGCCCCAGCATTTT. Its translation is CASSLARTLSNQPQHF. The chain couples TRBV7-8 to TRBJ1-5; possibly TRBD1 for D (5 bases). The CDR3 sequence is 16 residues long. Germline V gene lookup returns CDR1 SGHVS and CDR2 FQNEAQ. Trimming removed 0 bases at V and 0 bases at J, with 9 bases between.

This clone was counted a single time. The V and J genes are TRBV25-1 and TRBJ2-1; 10 nucleotides line up with TRBD1. V was pared by 8 bases and J by 8 bases, with 9 bases of the junction left unmatched. The CDR3 runs 14 residues. CDR1 is MGHDK and CDR2 is SYGVNS in the germline V gene. The CDR3 region has the DNA TGTGCCAGCCTTCCGGGACAGGGGTGGGATGAGCAGTTCTTC. Translating gives CASLPGQGWDEQFF.

Points on this clone: Other DNA sequences within the sample encode an identical CDR3. The CDR3 DNA reads as TGTGCCTGGAGTGTGGGGCAGGGTAATCAGCCCCAGCATTTT. Encoded protein: CAWSVGQGNQPQHF. The V and J genes are TRBV30 and TRBJ1-5; D may be TRBD1 (5 bases). This CDR3 has 14 amino acids. The germline gives CDR1 GTSNPN, CDR2 SVGIG (reference sequence). V was cut by 0 bases and J by 4 bases, with 10 bases left in between.

The V call is TRBV30, the J call TRBJ1-1; D possibly corresponds to TRBD1 (5 bases). Germline CDR1 reads GTSNPN; CDR2 reads SVGIG (reference sequence). Trimming cost V 0 bases and J 5 bases, with 10 bases left between them. The length of the CDR3 is 13 residues. CDR3: CAWSVGGGTEAFF. CDR3 nucleotides: TGTGCCTGGAGTGTGGGGGGGGGAACTGAAGCTTTCTTT.

The V call is TRBV25-1, the J call TRBJ2-5; 7 bases agree with TRBD2. CDR3 length: 15 amino acids. In germline, CDR1 is MGHDK, CDR2 SYGVNS. The V gene end was trimmed by 2 bases and the J gene end by 5 bases; junction bases not matched to a gene: 8. CDR3: CASSETSGVLETQYF. The DNA of the CDR3 is TGTGCCAGCAGTGAAACCAGCGGGGTTTTGGAGACCCAGTACTTC.

The chain uses TRBV10-2 and TRBJ2-5; TRBD2 aligns across 8 bases. Germline CDR1 and CDR2: WSHSY and SAAADI. The ends lost 5 bases at V and 1 base at J; junction bases unmatched: 9. The length of the CDR3 is 16 residues. Here the CDR3 DNA reads TGCGCCAGCAGTTCCCAGGGCGGGGGGCTCCAAGAGACCCAGTACTTC. Protein product: CASSSQGGGLQETQYF.

The chain carries TRBV11-2 and TRBJ2-7, with D possibly matching TRBD2 (5 bases). This CDR3 has 13 amino acids. Germline CDR1 is SGHAT and CDR2 is FQNNGV. The V end lost 5 bases, the J end lost 3 bases, and 11 bases lay between the germline ends. The CDR3 is CASSLTRDYEQYF. For the CDR3, the DNA is TGTGCCAGCAGCCTTACTAGAGACTACGAGCAGTACTTC.

The CDR3 DNA sequence: TGTGCCAGCGGGACAGTTAGCAATCAGCCCCAGCATTTT. Residues: CASGTVSNQPQHF. The chain links TRBV2 to TRBJ1-5; 7 bases are a match to TRBD1. From germline, CDR1 is SNHLY and CDR2 FYNNEI. The CDR3 is 13 residues long. V trimming: 8 bases; J trimming: 0 bases; junction bases outside the gene matches: 1.

The chain uses TRBV9 and TRBJ1-1; no firm D call. The V end lost 2 bases, the J end lost 0 bases, and 11 bases lay between the germline ends. This CDR3 contains 15 residues. Germline V CDR1 and CDR2: SGDLS, YYNGEE. The chain's CDR3 is CASSVSPSLNTEAFF. CDR3 bases: TGTGCCAGCAGCGTCTCTCCTAGTTTGAACACTGAAGCTTTCTTT.